This T cell receptor beta chain was found in a study of response to subunit inactivated influenza vaccine. Study-wide results and limits: T cells newly recruited by each seasonal influenza vaccination are few, the authors suggested.

In regard to this clonotype: What it binds is unknown.

TCRdb processed the RT-PCR reads anew with MiXCR; each CDR3 protein has one entry. The table records about 530,000 distinct CDR3 sequences, 12% of them present only once. Sequenced material: PBMCs from blood, taken on the day of vaccination. This sequence originates from a man aged 50 or older who received an inactivated influenza vaccine.

DNA for the CDR3: TGTGCCAGCAGTAACCGTGGTCGGGGCTGGGAGACCCAGTACTTC. Its protein is CASSNRGRGWETQYF. The chain is built from TRBV12-3 or TRBV12-4 and TRBJ2-5; either TRBD1 or TRBD2 may fit D (5 bases each). This CDR3 comprises 15 residues. Trimming took off 5 bases at V and 5 bases at J, with 18 bases between the two ends.